The clone carrying this TCR beta chain was seen a few times. The CDR3 sequence is 15 residues long. From germline, CDR1 is ENHRY and CDR2 SYGVKD. V lost 3 bases to trimming and J lost 4 bases; unmatched junction nucleotides: 6. As handled by the study authors: Amplification of reference gene primers provided the estimated nucleated cell counts. Here immunoSEQ multiplex PCR was the method, and the copy in TCRdb shows in-frame clones only, minus some. V, J and clone size are those of that table, while D and trimming were read from the DNA. Of some 40,000 clones listed, roughly 69% are singletons. The data belong to a study of blood T cell repertoires in COVID-19. Study information: Nucleic acid was either cDNA or gDNA, and it came from T cells, B-cell-depleted T cells, or PBMCs.

This chain connects TRBV10-3 to TRBJ1-2; 9 positions agree with TRBD1. This TCR derives from a man aged 80 or over with acute or convalescent COVID-19. Sequencing used peripheral blood. The DNA of the CDR3 is TGTGCCATCAGTGAACCGGGACAGGGACCCTATGGCTACACCTTC. As protein: CAISEPGQGPYGYTF.